This TCR beta chain was observed in a study of blood T cells in healthy people across ages. Study-level results: The study found more naive CD4+ cells and higher diversity in long-lived than aged donors.

Note on this clonotype: Its antigen is not identified.

Then a second PCR, running about 6 to 11 cycles, was carried out with a sample-barcoded 5' primer and a J-beta primer mix. Every molecule of cDNA carried a tag from a template-switch adaptor with 12 random nucleotides. TCRdb used MiXCR to reprocess the 5' RACE reads, holding one entry per CDR3 protein. Among around 750,000 distinct CDR3 sequences listed, 53% were seen once. This CDR3 is built from 12 residues. Germline loops: CDR1 SGDLS, CDR2 YYNGEE. Trimming took off 0 bases at V and 5 bases at J, with 4 bases between the two ends. Sequenced material: blood. The TCR sequence derives from an elderly man in good health. The rearrangement links TRBV9 to TRBJ2-3; D is unresolved. CDR3 DNA: TGTGCCAGCAGCGTAGATCGAGATACGCAGTATTTT. Translation gives CASSVDRDTQYF.